The entry below gives a single TCR beta chain sequence along with its context. Its matching antigen is unknown. At one boundary the junction diverges from the germline segment, which might be a read error. Primed by a sample-barcoded 5' primer and a J-beta primer mix, a second PCR proceeded for about 6 to 11 cycles. The yield of each sample was at least 2.5 million CDR3-containing paired-end reads. TCRdb called the 5' RACE reads again in MiXCR, with one record for every CDR3 protein. Of about 900,000 distinct CDR3 sequences listed, less than 80% are singletons. This specimen comes from a study of blood T cells in healthy people across ages. General study findings and limits: Any conclusive comparison of naive versus antigen-experienced cells was prevented by using unsorted PBMCs.

CDR1 is SGHTA, CDR2 FQGNSA, per germline. The CDR3 has 15 residues. This chain joins TRBV7-2 and TRBJ2-2; 8 bases align to TRBD1. The sample taken for sequencing was blood. This sequence originates from a man aged 30 to 45 in good health. The CDR3 here is CASSLGQVNTGELFF. Here the CDR3 DNA reads TGCGCCAGCAGCTTGGGACAGGTGAACACCGGGGAGCTGTTTTTT.